This entry concerns a single T cell receptor (beta chain). V gave up 4 bases and J gave up 2 bases, with 8 bases separating them. Per germline, CDR1 SGHNT and CDR2 YENEEA. CDR3 size: 14 residues. The data originate from a study of blood T cell repertoires in COVID-19. The wider study: Donors in the United States, Italy and Spain gave samples during acute or convalescent COVID-19. The cDNA or gDNA used as material had been derived from T cells, B-cell-depleted T cells, or PBMCs.

Authors' data handling: Reference gene primer amplification in the assay estimated nucleated cell counts. Libraries were prepared by immunoSEQ multiplex PCR; TCRdb keeps only in-frame clonotypes and omits some of them. V and J calls and clone size are as listed in that table; D and trimming were resolved from the DNA. The profile covers 150,000 or so clones, with 80% appearing a single time and roughly 0.58% taken by the ten largest. The clonotype was recovered from a man aged 60 to 69 with acute or convalescent COVID-19. The rearrangement joins TRBV11-3 to TRBJ2-2, with no clear D. Sequenced material: peripheral blood. The CDR3 protein is CASSSPSNTGELFF. In DNA form, the CDR3 reads TGTGCCAGCAGCTCCCCTAGTAACACCGGGGAGCTGTTTTTT.